This paragraph reports one T cell receptor (beta chain). Its antigen is still unknown. Sequenced material consisted of expressed TCRB transcripts (all of the isolated RNA was reverse transcribed). Profiled with immunoSEQ multiplex PCR; TCRdb holds only in-frame clones, not every one. The table shows 810,000 or so clones, with roughly 15% occurring only once. The data are from a study of beta chain features in type 1 diabetes. Study-wide points: Among all four CD4+ subsets, Type 1 diabetes patients had TCRB CDR3s that were moderately but significantly shorter.

From germline, CDR1 is SGHTA and CDR2 FQGNSA. Trimming took 1 base from V and 2 from J, leaving 16 bases between them. The CDR3 totals 17 residues. Sorted CD4+ subsets: naive, central memory, regulatory, stem cell-like memory (CD45RO/CCR7/CD25/CD127/CD95/CD27 panel). Sorting gave populations that all exceeded 95% purity. The chain couples TRBV7-2 to TRBJ2-3, with a weak D call TRBD2 (6 bases). The specimen sequenced was naive CD4+ T cells from blood. The source is a woman aged 18-30 years in good health. CDR3 bases: TGTGCCAGCAGCTTAGTGGCTAGTGGGGGGAACACAGATACGCAGTATTTT. Its translation: CASSLVASGGNTDTQYF.